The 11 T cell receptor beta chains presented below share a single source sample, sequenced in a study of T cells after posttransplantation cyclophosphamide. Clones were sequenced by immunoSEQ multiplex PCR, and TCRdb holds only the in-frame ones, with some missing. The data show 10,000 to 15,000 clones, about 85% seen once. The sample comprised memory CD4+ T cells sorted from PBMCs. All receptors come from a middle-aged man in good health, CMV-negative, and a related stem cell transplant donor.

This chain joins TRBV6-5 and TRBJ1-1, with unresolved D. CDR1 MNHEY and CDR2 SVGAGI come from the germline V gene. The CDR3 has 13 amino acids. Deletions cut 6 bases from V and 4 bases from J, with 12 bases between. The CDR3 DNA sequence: TGTGCCAGCAGCCAGACCCGGGGCACTGAAGCTTTCTTT. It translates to CASSQTRGTEAFF.

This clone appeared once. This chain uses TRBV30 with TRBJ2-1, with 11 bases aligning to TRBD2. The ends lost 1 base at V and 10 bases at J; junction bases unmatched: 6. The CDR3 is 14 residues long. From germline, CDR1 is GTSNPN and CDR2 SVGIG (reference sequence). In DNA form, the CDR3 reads TGTGCCTGGAGTGGACTAGCGGGATCGAGGGAGCAGTTCTTC. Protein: CAWSGLAGSREQFF.

The CDR3 nucleotides read TGTGCCAGCAGTTTGAGTTTTGCAGATACGCAGTATTTT. Its translation is CASSLSFADTQYF. J is TRBJ2-3 and V is TRBV6-6; D unresolved. The CDR3 contains 13 residues. The germline gives CDR1 MNHNY, CDR2 SVGAGI (reference sequence). V was cut by 4 bases and J by 4 bases, with 9 bases left in between.

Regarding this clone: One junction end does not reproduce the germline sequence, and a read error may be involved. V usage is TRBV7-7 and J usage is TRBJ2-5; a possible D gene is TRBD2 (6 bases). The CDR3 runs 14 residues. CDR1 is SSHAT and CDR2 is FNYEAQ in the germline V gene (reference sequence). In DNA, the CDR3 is TGTGCTAGCAGCTCGTCGGGGGTAGGAGAGACCCAGTACTTC. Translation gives CASSSSGVGETQYF. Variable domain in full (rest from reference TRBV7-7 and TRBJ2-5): GAGVSQSPRYKVTKRGQDVTLRCDPISSHATLYWYQQALGQGPEFLTYFNYEAQPDKSGLPSDRFSAERPEGSISTLTIQRTEQRDSAMYRCASSSSGVGETQYFGPGTRLLVL.

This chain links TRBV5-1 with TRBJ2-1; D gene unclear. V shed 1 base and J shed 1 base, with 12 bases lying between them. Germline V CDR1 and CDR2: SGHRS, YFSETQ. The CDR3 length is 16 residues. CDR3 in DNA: TGCGCCAGCAGCTTGCTTGGAGCCGGGTCCTACAATGAGCAGTTCTTC. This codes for CASSLLGAGSYNEQFF.

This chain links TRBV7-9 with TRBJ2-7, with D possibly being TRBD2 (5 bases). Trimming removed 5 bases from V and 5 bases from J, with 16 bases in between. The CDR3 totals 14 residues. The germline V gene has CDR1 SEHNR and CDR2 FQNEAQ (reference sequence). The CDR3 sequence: CASSEGTGFHEQYF. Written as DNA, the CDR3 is TGTGCCAGCAGCGAAGGAACGGGGTTCCACGAGCAGTACTTC.

The DNA of the CDR3 is TGTGCCAGCAGCTCTTGGGGACAGCGGGGGGACGAGCAGTACTTC. As protein: CASSSWGQRGDEQYF. The genes are TRBV27 and TRBJ2-7, with 9 bases identical to TRBD2. The CDR3 runs 15 residues. V lost 6 bases, J lost 5 bases, and 11 bases stayed unmatched. Germline V gives CDR1 MNHEY, CDR2 SMNVEV (reference sequence).

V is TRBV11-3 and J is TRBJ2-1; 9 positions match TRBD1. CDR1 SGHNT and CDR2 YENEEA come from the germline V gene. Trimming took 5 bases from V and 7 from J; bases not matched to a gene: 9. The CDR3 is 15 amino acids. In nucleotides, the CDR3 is TGTGCCAGCAGCCTCAGACAGGGGGGAAGGAATGAGCAGTTCTTC. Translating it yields CASSLRQGGRNEQFF.

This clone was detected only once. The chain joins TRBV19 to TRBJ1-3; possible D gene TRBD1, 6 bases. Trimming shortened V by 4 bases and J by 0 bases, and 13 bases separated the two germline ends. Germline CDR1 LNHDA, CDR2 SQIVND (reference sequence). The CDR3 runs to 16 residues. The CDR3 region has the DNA TGTGCCAGTAGTACACCGGGACAACCCTCTGGAAACACCATATATTTT. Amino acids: CASSTPGQPSGNTIYF. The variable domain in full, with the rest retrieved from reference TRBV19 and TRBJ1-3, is DGGITQSPKYLFRKEGQNVTLSCEQNLNHDAMYWYRQDPGQGLRLIYYSQIVNDFQKGDIAEGYSVSREKKESFPLTVTSAQKNPTAFYLCASSTPGQPSGNTIYFGEGSWLTVV.

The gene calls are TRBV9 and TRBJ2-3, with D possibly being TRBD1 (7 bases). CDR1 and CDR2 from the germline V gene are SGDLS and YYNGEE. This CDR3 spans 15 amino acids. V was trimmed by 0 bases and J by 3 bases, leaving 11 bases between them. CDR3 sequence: CASSVDPGGTDTQYF. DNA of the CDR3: TGTGCCAGCAGCGTAGATCCAGGGGGGACAGATACGCAGTATTTT.

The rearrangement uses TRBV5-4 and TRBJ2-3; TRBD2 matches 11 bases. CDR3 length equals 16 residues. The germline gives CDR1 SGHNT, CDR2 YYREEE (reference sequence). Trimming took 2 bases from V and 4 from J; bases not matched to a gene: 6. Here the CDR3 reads CASSFWLAGGPDTQYF. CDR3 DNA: TGTGCCAGCAGCTTTTGGCTAGCGGGAGGCCCAGATACGCAGTATTTT.